The clone carrying this T cell receptor (beta chain) was counted only a few times. What it binds is not known. The entry originates in a study of beta chain features in type 1 diabetes. Study results and caveats: Shorter TCRB CDR3s, moderately but significantly so, were found in Type 1 diabetes patients in all four CD4+ subsets.

CD4+ cells of the naive, central memory, regulatory and stem cell-like memory types were sorted via CD45RO/CCR7/CD25/CD127/CD95/CD27. The whole isolated RNA underwent reverse transcription, so sequencing captured expressed TCRB transcripts. Sequencing was performed with immunoSEQ multiplex PCR; in TCRdb, only in-frame clones are kept and a portion is missing. The repertoire includes around 340,000 clones, about 20% of them detected once, and about 0.045% sits in the top ten. Germline V gene data show CDR1 as SQVTM and CDR2 as ANQGSEA. V gave up 4 bases and J gave up 10 bases, with 16 bases separating them. The CDR3 sequence is 12 residues long.

The chain uses TRBV29-1 and TRBJ1-1; unclear D gene. The clonotype originates from a woman aged 18-30 years in good health. What was sequenced was naive CD4+ T cells from blood. The CDR3 nucleotides are TGCAGCGTTGTCATAGTAGTAGCTGGAGCTTTCTTT. Its translation: CSVVIVVAGAFF.